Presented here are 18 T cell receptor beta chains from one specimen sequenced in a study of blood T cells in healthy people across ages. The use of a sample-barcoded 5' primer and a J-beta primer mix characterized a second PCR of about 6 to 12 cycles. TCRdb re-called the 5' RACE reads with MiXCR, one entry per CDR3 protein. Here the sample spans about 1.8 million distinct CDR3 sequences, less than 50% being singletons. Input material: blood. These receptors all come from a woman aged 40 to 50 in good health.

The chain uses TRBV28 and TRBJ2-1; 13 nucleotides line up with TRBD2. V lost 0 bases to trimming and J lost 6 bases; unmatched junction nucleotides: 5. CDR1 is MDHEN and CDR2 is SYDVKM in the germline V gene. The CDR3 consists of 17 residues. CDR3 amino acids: CASSLWPTSGGPNEQFF. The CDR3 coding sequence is TGTGCCAGCAGTTTATGGCCGACTAGCGGGGGGCCCAATGAGCAGTTCTTC.

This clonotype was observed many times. CDR3 residues: CSARQGGYGYTF. Written as DNA, the CDR3 is TGCAGTGCTAGGCAGGGGGGCTATGGCTACACCTTC. The rearrangement joins TRBV20-1 to TRBJ1-2, with 7 bases aligning to TRBD1. The CDR3 is 12 amino acids. CDR1 and CDR2 from the germline V gene are DFQATT and SNEGSKA (reference sequence). V gave up 3 bases and J gave up 4 bases; unmatched junction bases: 2.

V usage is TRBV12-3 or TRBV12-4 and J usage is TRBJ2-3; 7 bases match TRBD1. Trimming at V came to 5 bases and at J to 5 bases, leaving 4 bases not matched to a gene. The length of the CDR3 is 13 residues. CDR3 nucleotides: TGTGCCAGCAGTCCGACAGGGTTAGATACGCAGTATTTT. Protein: CASSPTGLDTQYF.

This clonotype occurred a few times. The CDR3 spells CATSAVTGTGEETQYF. Here the CDR3 DNA reads TGTGCCACCAGTGCCGTTACAGGGACAGGAGAAGAGACCCAGTACTTC. The chain carries TRBV24-1 and TRBJ2-5; 8 nucleotides line up with TRBD1. This CDR3 is built from 16 residues. The trim removed 5 bases at V and 3 bases at J, leaving 10 bases unmatched. Per germline, CDR1 KGHDR and CDR2 SFDVKD.

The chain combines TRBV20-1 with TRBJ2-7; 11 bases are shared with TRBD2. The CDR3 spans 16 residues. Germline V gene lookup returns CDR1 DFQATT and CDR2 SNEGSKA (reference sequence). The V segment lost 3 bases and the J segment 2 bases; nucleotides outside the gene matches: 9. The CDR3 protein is CSASALAGGGAYEQYF. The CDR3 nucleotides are TGCAGTGCTAGCGCTCTAGCGGGGGGTGGCGCCTACGAGCAGTACTTC.

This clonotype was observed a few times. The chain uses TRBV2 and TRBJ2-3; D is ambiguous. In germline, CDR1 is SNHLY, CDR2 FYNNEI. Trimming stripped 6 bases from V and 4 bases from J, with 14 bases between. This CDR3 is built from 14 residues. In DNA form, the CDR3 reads TGTGCCAGCAGGTCAGGTAGCAACTCAGATACGCAGTATTTT. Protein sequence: CASRSGSNSDTQYF. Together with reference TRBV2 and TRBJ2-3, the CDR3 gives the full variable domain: EPEVTQTPSHQVTQMGQEVILRCVPISNHLYFYWYRQILGQKVEFLVSFYNNEISEKSEIFDDQFSVERPDGSNFTLKIRSTKLEDSAMYFCASRSGSNSDTQYFGPGTRLTVL.

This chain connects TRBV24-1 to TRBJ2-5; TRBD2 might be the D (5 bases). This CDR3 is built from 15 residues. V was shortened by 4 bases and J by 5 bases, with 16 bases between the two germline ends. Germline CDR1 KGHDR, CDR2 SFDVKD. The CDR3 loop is CATSDTAEVEETQYF. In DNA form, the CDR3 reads TGTGCCACCAGTGACACCGCGGAGGTCGAGGAGACCCAGTACTTC.

The CDR3 protein is CASSAIAHETQYF. The CDR3 DNA reads as TGTGCCAGCAGTGCTATAGCGCATGAGACCCAGTACTTC. The rearrangement uses TRBV2 and TRBJ2-4, with D perhaps matching TRBD2 (5 bases). The end of the DNA fits TRBJ2-5 better, so the J call may be wrong. The CDR3 runs to 13 residues. CDR1 and CDR2 (germline): SNHLY, FYNNEI.

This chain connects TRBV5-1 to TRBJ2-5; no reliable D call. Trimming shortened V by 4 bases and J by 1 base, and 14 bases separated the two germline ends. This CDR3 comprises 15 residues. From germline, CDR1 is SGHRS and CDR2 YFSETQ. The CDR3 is CASSHRRSSQETQYF. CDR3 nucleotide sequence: TGCGCCAGCAGCCATCGTCGAAGTAGCCAAGAGACCCAGTACTTC.

Here the CDR3 DNA reads TGTGCCAGCAGCCCCCGAGGGGGGGCTGGCGCCAAAAACATTCAGTACTTC. Its protein product is CASSPRGGAGAKNIQYF. V usage is TRBV7-2 and J usage is TRBJ2-4; possible D gene TRBD2, 7 bases. V was pared by 5 bases and J by 1 base, with 18 bases between. The CDR3 covers 17 residues. Per germline, CDR1 SGHTA and CDR2 FQGNSA.

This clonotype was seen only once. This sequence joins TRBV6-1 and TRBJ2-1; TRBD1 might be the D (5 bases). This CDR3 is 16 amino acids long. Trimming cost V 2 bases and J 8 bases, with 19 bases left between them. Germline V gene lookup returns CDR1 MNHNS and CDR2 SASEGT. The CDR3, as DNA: TGTGCCAGCAGTGAACAGGGCAGGATTAGAAGCCATGAGCAGTTCTTC. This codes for CASSEQGRIRSHEQFF.

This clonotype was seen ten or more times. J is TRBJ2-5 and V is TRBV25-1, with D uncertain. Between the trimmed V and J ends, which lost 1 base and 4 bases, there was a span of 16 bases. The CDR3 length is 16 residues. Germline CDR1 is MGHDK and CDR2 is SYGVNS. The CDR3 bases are TGTGCCAGCAGTGAATCGTGGCAGGCAGGTGTAGAGACCCAGTACTTC. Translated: CASSESWQAGVETQYF. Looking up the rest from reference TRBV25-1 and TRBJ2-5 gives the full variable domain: EADIYQTPRYLVIGTGKKITLECSQTMGHDKMYWYQQDPGMELHLIHYSYGVNSTEKGDLSSESTVSRIRTEHFPLTLESARPSHTSQYLCASSESWQAGVETQYFGPGTRLLVL.

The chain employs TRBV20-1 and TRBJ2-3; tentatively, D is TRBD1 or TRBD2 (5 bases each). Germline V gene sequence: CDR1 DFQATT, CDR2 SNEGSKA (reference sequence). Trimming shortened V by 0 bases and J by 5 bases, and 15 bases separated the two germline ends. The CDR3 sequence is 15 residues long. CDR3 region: CSARDPGTNKDTQYF. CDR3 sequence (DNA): TGCAGTGCTAGAGACCCCGGGACGAACAAAGATACGCAGTATTTT.

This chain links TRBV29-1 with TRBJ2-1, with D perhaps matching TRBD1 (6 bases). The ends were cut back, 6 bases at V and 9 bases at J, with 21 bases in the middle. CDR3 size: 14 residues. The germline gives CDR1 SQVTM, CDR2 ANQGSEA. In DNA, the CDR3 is TGCAGCGTAGACGACAGGACGTTGGTCACTGAGCAGTTCTTC. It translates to CSVDDRTLVTEQFF.

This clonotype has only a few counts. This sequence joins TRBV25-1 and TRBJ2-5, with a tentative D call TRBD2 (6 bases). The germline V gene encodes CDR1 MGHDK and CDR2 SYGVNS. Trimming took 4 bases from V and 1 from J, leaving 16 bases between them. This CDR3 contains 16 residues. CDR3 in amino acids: CASSGFRGGAQETQYF. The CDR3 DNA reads TGTGCCAGCAGTGGCTTTCGAGGAGGGGCCCAAGAGACCCAGTACTTC.

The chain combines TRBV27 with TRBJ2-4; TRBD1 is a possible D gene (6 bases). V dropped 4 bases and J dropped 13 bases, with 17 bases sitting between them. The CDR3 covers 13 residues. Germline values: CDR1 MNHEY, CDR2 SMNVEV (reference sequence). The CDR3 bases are TGTGCCAGCAGTTCAGGGGACCCTGGAGAGCAGTACTTC. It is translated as CASSSGDPGEQYF.

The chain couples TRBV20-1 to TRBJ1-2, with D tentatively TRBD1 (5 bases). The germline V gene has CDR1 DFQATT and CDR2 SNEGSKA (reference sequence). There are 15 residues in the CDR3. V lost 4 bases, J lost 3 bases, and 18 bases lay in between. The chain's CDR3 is CSAIGSGEFDYGYTF. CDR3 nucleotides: TGCAGTGCTATCGGTTCGGGGGAGTTTGACTATGGCTACACCTTC.

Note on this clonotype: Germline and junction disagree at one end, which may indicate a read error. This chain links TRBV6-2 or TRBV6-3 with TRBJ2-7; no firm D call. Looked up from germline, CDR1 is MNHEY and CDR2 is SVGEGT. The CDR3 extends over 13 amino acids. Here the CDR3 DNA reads TGTGCCAGCTGTTACGGCGGAAACTACGAGCAGTACTTC. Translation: CASCYGGNYEQYF.